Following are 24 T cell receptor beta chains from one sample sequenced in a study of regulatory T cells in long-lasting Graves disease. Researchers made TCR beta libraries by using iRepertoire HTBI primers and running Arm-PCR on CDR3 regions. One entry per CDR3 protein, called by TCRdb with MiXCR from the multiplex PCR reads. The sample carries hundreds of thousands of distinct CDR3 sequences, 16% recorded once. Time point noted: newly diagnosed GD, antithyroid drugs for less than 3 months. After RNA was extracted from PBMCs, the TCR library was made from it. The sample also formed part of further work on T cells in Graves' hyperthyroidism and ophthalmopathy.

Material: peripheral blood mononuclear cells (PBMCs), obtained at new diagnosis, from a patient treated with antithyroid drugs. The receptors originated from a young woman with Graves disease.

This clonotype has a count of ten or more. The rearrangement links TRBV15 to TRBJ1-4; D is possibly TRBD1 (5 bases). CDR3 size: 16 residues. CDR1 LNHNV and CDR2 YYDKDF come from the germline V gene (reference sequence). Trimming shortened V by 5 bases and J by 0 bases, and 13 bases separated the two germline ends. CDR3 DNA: TGTGCCACCAGCCGTGACAGACTCGCAACTAATGAAAAACTGTTTTTT. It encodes CATSRDRLATNEKLFF.

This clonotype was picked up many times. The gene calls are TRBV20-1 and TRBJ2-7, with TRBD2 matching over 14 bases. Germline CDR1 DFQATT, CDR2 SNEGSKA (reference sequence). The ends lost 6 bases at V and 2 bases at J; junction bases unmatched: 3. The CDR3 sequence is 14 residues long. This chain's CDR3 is CSAPTSGRAYEQYF. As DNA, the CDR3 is TGCAGTGCACCGACTAGCGGGAGGGCCTACGAGCAGTACTTC.

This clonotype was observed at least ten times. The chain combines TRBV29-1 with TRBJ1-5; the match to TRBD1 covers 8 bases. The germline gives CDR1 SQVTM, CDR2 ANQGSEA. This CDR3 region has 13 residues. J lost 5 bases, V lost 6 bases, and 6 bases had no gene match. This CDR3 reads CSVGQGPDQPQHF. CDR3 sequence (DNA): TGCAGCGTAGGACAGGGTCCGGATCAGCCCCAGCATTTT.

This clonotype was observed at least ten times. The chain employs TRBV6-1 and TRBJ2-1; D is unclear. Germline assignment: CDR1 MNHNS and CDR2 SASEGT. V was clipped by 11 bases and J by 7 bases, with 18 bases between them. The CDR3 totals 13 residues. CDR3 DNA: TGTGCCGTGCGCCCTCCCACCAGAAATGAGCAGTTCTTC. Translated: CAVRPPTRNEQFF.

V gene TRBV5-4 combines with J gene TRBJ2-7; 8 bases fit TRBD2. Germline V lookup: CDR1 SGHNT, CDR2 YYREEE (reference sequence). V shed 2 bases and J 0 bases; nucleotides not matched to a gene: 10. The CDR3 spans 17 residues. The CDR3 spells CASSFRVAGLTSYEQYF. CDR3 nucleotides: TGTGCCAGCAGCTTTAGGGTAGCGGGATTGACCTCCTACGAGCAGTACTTC.

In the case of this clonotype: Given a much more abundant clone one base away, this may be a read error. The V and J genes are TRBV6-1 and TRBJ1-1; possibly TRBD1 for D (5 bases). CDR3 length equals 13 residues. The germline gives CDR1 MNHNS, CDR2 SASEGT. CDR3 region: CASIRGVYTKAFF. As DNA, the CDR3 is TGTGCCAGCATCCGGGGCGTGTACACTAAAGCTTTCTTT.

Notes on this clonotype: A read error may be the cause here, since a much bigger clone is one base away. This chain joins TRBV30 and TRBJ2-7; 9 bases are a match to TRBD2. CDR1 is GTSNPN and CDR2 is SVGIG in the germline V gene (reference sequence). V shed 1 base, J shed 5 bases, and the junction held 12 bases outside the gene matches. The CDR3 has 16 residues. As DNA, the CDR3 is TGTGCCTGGAGTGACTACCTAGCGGGACGTTCCCACGAGCAGTACTTC. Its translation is CAWSDYLAGRSHEQYF. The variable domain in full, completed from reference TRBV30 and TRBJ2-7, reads SQTIHQWPATLVQPVGSPLSLECTVEGTSNPNLYWYRQAAGRGLQLLFYSVGIGQISSEVPQNLSASRPQDRQFILSSKKLLLSDSGFYLCAWSDYLAGRSHEQYFGPGTRLTVT.

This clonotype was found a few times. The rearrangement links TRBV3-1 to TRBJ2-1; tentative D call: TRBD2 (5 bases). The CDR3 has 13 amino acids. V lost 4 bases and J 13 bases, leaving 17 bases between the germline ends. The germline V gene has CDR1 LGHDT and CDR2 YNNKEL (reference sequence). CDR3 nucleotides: TGTGCCAGCAGCCCGAGGGTCCTTGATCCACAGTTCTTC. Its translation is CASSPRVLDPQFF.

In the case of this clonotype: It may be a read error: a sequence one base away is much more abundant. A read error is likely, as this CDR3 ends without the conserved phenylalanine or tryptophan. CDR3 residues: CSARRGIQPQHS. CDR3 DNA: TGCAGTGCTAGAAGGGGGATTCAGCCCCAGCATTCT. The rearrangement uses TRBV20-1 and TRBJ1-5; weak D call: TRBD1 (6 bases). The CDR3 totals 12 residues. Germline CDR1 DFQATT, CDR2 SNEGSKA (reference sequence). V shed 2 bases and J shed 6 bases, with 8 bases lying between them.

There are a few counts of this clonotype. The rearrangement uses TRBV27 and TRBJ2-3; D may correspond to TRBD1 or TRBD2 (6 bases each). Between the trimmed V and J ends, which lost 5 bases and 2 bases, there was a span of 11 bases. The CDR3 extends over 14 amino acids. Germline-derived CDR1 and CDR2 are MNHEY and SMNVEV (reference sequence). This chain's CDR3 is CASSIRGLTDTQYF. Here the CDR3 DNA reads TGTGCCAGCAGTATCCGGGGGCTCACAGATACGCAGTATTTT.

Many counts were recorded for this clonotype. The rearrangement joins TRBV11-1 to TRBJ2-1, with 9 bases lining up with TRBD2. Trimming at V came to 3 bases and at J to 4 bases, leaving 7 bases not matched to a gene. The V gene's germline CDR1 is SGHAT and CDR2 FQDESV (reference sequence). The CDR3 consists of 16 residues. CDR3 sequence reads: CASSFLIAGEYNEQFF. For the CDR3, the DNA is TGTGCCAGCAGCTTCTTGATAGCGGGAGAATACAATGAGCAGTTCTTC.

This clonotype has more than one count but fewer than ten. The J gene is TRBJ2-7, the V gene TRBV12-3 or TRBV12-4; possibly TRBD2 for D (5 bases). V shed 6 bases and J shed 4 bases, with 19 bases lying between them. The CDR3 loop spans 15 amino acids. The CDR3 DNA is TGTGCCAGCAGACCCCGACAAAGTCGGGGATACGAGCAGTACTTC. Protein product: CASRPRQSRGYEQYF.

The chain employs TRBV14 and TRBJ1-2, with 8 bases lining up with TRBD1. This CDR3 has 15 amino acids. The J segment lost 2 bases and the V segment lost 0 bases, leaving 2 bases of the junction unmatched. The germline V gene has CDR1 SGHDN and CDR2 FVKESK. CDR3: CASSQDGQGNYGYTF. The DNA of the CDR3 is TGTGCCAGCAGCCAAGACGGACAGGGCAACTATGGCTACACCTTC.

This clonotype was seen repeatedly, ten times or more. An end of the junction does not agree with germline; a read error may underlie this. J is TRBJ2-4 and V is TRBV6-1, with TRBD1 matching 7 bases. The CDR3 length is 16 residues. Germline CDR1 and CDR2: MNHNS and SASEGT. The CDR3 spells CASSKAGTAAKNIQYF. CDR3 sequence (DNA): TGTGCCAGCAGTAAAGCCGGGACAGCGGCCAAAAACATTCAGTACTTC.

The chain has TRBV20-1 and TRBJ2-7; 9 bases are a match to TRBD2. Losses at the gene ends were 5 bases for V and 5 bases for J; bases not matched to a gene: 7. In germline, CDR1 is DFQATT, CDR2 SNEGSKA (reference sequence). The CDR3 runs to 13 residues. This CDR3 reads CSAPTSGDHEQYF. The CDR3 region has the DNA TGCAGTGCTCCGACTAGCGGCGACCACGAGCAGTACTTC.

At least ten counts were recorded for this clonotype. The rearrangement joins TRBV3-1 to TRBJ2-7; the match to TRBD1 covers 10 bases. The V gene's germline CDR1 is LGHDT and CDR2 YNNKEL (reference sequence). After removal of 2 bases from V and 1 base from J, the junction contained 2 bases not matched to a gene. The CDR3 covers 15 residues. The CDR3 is CASSQPGQGSYEQYF. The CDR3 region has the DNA TGTGCCAGCAGCCAACCGGGACAGGGGTCCTACGAGCAGTACTTC.

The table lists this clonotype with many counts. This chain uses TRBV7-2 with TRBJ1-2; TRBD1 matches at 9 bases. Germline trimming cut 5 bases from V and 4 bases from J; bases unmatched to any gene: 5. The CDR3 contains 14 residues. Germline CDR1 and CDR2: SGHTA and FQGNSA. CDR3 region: CASSRTGAPYGYTF. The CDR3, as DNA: TGTGCCAGCAGCCGGACAGGGGCTCCCTATGGCTACACCTTC.

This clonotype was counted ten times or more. The CDR3 DNA reads as TGTGCCAGCAGGCCCCCGGGAGTCGGCAATCAGCCCCAGCATTTT. Translated: CASRPPGVGNQPQHF. V usage is TRBV12-3 or TRBV12-4 and J usage is TRBJ1-5; unclear D gene. Trimming took off 6 bases at V and 2 bases at J, with 14 bases between the two ends. The CDR3 extends over 15 amino acids.

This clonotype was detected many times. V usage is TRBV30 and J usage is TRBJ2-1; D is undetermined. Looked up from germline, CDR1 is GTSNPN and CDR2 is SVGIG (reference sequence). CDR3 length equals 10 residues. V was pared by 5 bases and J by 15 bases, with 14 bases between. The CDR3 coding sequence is TGTGCCTGGGCTCGGCCCCGCCCGTTCTTC. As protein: CAWARPRPFF.

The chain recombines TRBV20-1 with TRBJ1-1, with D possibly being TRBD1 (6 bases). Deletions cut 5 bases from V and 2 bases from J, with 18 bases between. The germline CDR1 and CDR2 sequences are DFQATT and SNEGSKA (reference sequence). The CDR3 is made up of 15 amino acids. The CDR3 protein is CSARGRGATNTEAFF. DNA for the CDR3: TGCAGTGCTCGGGGGCGTGGGGCGACAAACACTGAAGCTTTCTTT.

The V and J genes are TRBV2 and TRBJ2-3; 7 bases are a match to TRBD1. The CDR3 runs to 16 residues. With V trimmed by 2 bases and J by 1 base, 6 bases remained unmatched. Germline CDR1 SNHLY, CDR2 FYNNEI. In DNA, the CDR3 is TGTGCCAGCAGTGAAATAGGACAGGCCGGCACAGATACGCAGTATTTT. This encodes CASSEIGQAGTDTQYF. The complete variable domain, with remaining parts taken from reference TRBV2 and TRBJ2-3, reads EPEVTQTPSHQVTQMGQEVILRCVPISNHLYFYWYRQILGQKVEFLVSFYNNEISEKSEIFDDQFSVERPDGSNFTLKIRSTKLEDSAMYFCASSEIGQAGTDTQYFGPGTRLTVL.

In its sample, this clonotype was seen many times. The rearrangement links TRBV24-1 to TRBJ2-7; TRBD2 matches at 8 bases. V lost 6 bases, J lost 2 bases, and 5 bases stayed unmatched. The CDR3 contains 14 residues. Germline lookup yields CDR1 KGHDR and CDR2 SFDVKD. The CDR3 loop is CATSRASGPYEQYF. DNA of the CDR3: TGTGCCACCAGTAGAGCTAGCGGGCCCTACGAGCAGTACTTC.

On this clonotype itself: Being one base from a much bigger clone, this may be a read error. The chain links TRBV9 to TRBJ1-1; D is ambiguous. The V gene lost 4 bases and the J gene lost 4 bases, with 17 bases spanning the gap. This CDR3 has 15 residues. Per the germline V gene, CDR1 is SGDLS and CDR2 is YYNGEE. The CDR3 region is CASSPRLVGSTEAFF. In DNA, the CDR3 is TGTGCCAGCAGCCCACGTTTAGTGGGGTCCACTGAAGCTTTCTTT.

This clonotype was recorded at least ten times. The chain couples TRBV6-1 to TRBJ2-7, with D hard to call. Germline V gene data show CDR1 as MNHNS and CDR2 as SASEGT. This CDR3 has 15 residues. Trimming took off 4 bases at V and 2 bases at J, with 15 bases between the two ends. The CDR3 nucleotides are TGTGCCAGCAGTGGACGCCTCCAGGCGGCCTACGAGCAGTACTTC. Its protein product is CASSGRLQAAYEQYF.